The 20 T cell receptor beta chains below come from one sample, sequenced in a study of regulatory T cells in long-lasting Graves disease. Noted time point: newly diagnosed GD, antithyroid drugs for less than 3 months. TCR sequences were obtained from RNA taken from PBMCs. HTBI primers from iRepertoire and Arm-PCR of CDR3 regions yielded the TCR beta libraries. Via MiXCR, TCRdb re-called the multiplex PCR reads, giving one row per CDR3 protein. The sample shows roughly 400,000 distinct CDR3 sequences, approximately 16% of them seen only once. A further study also used this sample, focusing on T cells in Graves' hyperthyroidism and ophthalmopathy.

Source: peripheral blood mononuclear cells (PBMCs), taken at new diagnosis, from a patient treated with antithyroid drugs. These receptors all come from a woman under 30 with Graves disease.

This clonotype came up many times. The chain recombines TRBV10-3 with TRBJ2-7; possible D gene TRBD2, 5 bases. The CDR3 contains 13 residues. With 7 bases removed from V and 5 bases from J, the gap between germline ends came to 15 bases. Germline CDR1 ENHRY, CDR2 SYGVKD. In DNA, the CDR3 is TGTGCCATCAACCGGGATACGACAAACGAGCAGTACTTC. Amino acids: CAINRDTTNEQYF.

This clonotype appeared many times. This chain joins TRBV29-1 and TRBJ2-3; no definite D call. The CDR3 has 12 residues. Trimming stripped 8 bases from V and 0 bases from J, with 9 bases between. Germline loops: CDR1 SQVTM, CDR2 ANQGSEA. CDR3 amino acids: CSTNPSTDTQYF. The CDR3 DNA follows: TGCAGCACCAACCCTAGCACAGATACGCAGTATTTT.

The chain has TRBV7-2 and TRBJ2-3; D might be TRBD1 (5 bases). The CDR3 extends over 14 amino acids. Trimming removed 3 bases from V and 4 bases from J, with 11 bases in between. CDR1 is SGHTA and CDR2 is FQGNSA in the germline V gene. CDR3 residues: CASSFTGFPDTQYF. The CDR3 DNA sequence: TGTGCCAGCAGCTTTACAGGTTTTCCAGATACGCAGTATTTT.

The rearrangement uses TRBV10-3 and TRBJ1-4, with TRBD1 matching over 10 bases. With 10 bases clipped from V and 3 bases from J, the junction kept 11 bases outside the gene matches. The germline V gene encodes CDR1 ENHRY and CDR2 SYGVKD. The CDR3 consists of 16 residues. CDR3 nucleotides: TGTGCCAGTAAACCGGGACAGGGGCTACCTAATGAAAAACTGTTTTTT. Translating gives CASKPGQGLPNEKLFF.

This clonotype was counted ten times or more. The chain is built from TRBV11-2 and TRBJ2-3, with 9 bases matching TRBD2. The germline CDR1 and CDR2 sequences are SGHAT and FQNNGV. V lost 5 bases to trimming and J lost 1 base; unmatched junction nucleotides: 10. The CDR3 spans 17 residues. CDR3 residues: CASSLRLAGPGTDTQYF. CDR3 sequence (DNA): TGTGCCAGCAGCCTCAGGCTAGCGGGGCCGGGCACAGATACGCAGTATTTT.

This clonotype was seen at least ten times. V gene TRBV29-1 combines with J gene TRBJ2-1; D not resolved. Germline V gives CDR1 SQVTM, CDR2 ANQGSEA. This CDR3 spans 12 amino acids. Trimming left V 5 bases short and J 3 bases short, with 8 bases between. DNA of the CDR3: TGCAGCGTTCGATTGGTCTACAATGAGCAGTTCTTC. It is translated as CSVRLVYNEQFF.

This clonotype was seen a handful of times. The chain uses TRBV18 and TRBJ1-5; no clear D. There are 18 residues in the CDR3. The V end lost 5 bases, the J end lost 5 bases, and 25 bases lay between the germline ends. Germline V gives CDR1 KGHSH, CDR2 LQKENI. The CDR3 region has the DNA TGTGCCAGCTCAGATGAACGGTTAGTGGGAATATGGGATCAGCCCCAGCATTTT. Its translation: CASSDERLVGIWDQPQHF.

Concerning this clonotype: A much bigger clone sits one base away, suggesting this may be a read error. The chain recombines TRBV12-3 or TRBV12-4 with TRBJ1-5; 9 bases fit TRBD1. The CDR3 extends over 15 amino acids. V trimming: 5 bases; J trimming: 2 bases; junction bases outside the gene matches: 4. The CDR3 here is CASSGTGTGNQPQHF. DNA of the CDR3: TGTGCCAGCAGTGGGACAGGGACGGGCAATCAGCCCCAGCATTTT.

Points on this clonotype: A much bigger clone sits one base away, suggesting this may be a read error. The J gene is TRBJ2-3, the V gene TRBV7-3; D may be TRBD2 (6 bases). This CDR3 region has 15 residues. CDR1 SGHTA and CDR2 FQGTGA come from the germline V gene. V lost 5 bases, J lost 4 bases, and 16 bases lay in between. DNA for the CDR3: TGTGCCAGCAGCGGAACTAGCAGCGCCGCAGATACGCAGTATTTT. This codes for CASSGTSSAADTQYF.

V is TRBV3-1 and J is TRBJ2-7; D gene uncertain. The CDR3 runs 15 residues. The V and J ends lost 1 base and 3 bases respectively, with 13 bases between them. Germline V gene sequence: CDR1 LGHDT, CDR2 YNNKEL (reference sequence). The CDR3 bases are TGTGCCAGCAGCCAAGGTACAGCAAGAGGCTACGAGCAGTACTTC. It yields the protein CASSQGTARGYEQYF.

Remarks on this clonotype: Here the CDR3 omits its conserved ending phenylalanine or tryptophan, so a read error is the likely source. The V and J genes are TRBV24-1 and TRBJ2-3; 7 nucleotides align to TRBD2. CDR1 and CDR2 (germline): KGHDR, SFDVKD. J lost 6 bases, V lost 6 bases, and 14 bases had no gene match. The CDR3 length is 16 residues. CDR3 loop: CATSSGTRIGGDTQYL. CDR3 in DNA: TGTGCCACCAGTTCAGGGACTCGGATCGGGGGGGATACGCAGTATCTT.

Of note for this clonotype: At one end the junction does not follow the germline gene, possibly because of a read error. The V gene is TRBV4-2, the J gene TRBJ1-1, with TRBD1 identical over 7 bases. CDR1 is LGHNA, CDR2 YNFKEQ, per germline. The CDR3 runs 17 residues. The CDR3 sequence: CASSQDFGAGGWSEAFF. The CDR3 nucleotides read TGTGCCAGCAGTCAAGATTTTGGGGCAGGGGGGTGGTCTGAAGCTTTCTTT.

This clonotype was detected a few times. This sequence joins TRBV20-1 and TRBJ2-7, with D uncertain. The germline CDR1 and CDR2 sequences are DFQATT and SNEGSKA (reference sequence). The CDR3 is 14 amino acids. The germline V and J ends were trimmed by 0 bases and 4 bases, with 13 bases remaining between them. The DNA for the CDR3 is TGCAGTGCTAGAGATCGTAACAGACCGTACGAGCAGTACTTC. Translated: CSARDRNRPYEQYF.

This clonotype came up many times. At one end, the junction sequence differs from germline, possibly due to a read error. The rearrangement joins TRBV7-7 to TRBJ2-5; 11 bases align to TRBD2. CDR1 SSHAT and CDR2 FNYEAQ come from the germline V gene (reference sequence). This CDR3 contains 14 residues. The CDR3 sequence: CASSKGLAEETQYF. The CDR3, as DNA: TGTGCTAGCAGCAAGGGACTAGCGGAAGAGACCCAGTACTTC.

Many counts were recorded for this clonotype. The V gene is TRBV28, the J gene TRBJ2-3; a weak D match, TRBD2 (6 bases). CDR1 is MDHEN and CDR2 is SYDVKM in the germline V gene. The CDR3 runs to 16 residues. V gave up 5 bases and J gave up 2 bases, with 17 bases separating them. DNA for the CDR3: TGTGCCAGCAGTCGCCGGGACTTCCCCCTCACAGATACGCAGTATTTT. Protein product: CASSRRDFPLTDTQYF.

This clonotype has only a few counts. CDR3 in amino acids: CASSLVVQGSSVIAKNIQYF. The CDR3, as DNA: TGTGCCAGCAGCTTAGTGGTACAGGGGTCTTCGGTGATAGCCAAAAACATTCAGTACTTC. The chain joins TRBV7-9 to TRBJ2-4; TRBD1 matches at 7 bases. CDR3 length equals 20 residues. Per the germline V gene, CDR1 is SEHNR and CDR2 is FQNEAQ (reference sequence). V lost 1 base and J lost 0; bases outside the gene matches: 15.

V is TRBV10-3 and J is TRBJ2-3, with unresolved D. CDR3 length equals 13 residues. CDR1 and CDR2 (germline): ENHRY, SYGVKD. V was shortened by 10 bases and J by 4 bases, with 15 bases between the two germline ends. Here the CDR3 reads CATGEWSSDTQYF. Written as DNA, the CDR3 is TGTGCCACCGGCGAGTGGTCGTCAGATACGCAGTATTTT.

This clonotype has more than one count but fewer than ten. It may be a read error: a sequence one base away is much more abundant. The chain carries TRBV27 and TRBJ2-3; 7 bases match TRBD1. The length of the CDR3 is 14 residues. CDR1 is MNHEY, CDR2 SMNVEV, per germline (reference sequence). DNA for the CDR3: TGTGCCGGCAGTTACACGGGACAGACAGATACGCAGTATTTT. It codes for CAGSYTGQTDTQYF.

The chain is built from TRBV28 and TRBJ1-5; no reliable D call. V gave up 3 bases and J gave up 3 bases, with 6 bases separating them. Germline assignment: CDR1 MDHEN and CDR2 SYDVKM. The CDR3 runs 13 residues. CDR3 amino acids: CASSLRDNQPQHF. CDR3 bases: TGTGCCAGCAGTTTGCGGGACAATCAGCCCCAGCATTTT.

This clonotype was seen a few times. The chain links TRBV4-3 to TRBJ2-7; D not resolved. The CDR3 spans 13 residues. V lost 0 bases, J lost 7 bases, and 10 bases lay in between. Germline CDR1 reads LGHNA; CDR2 reads YSLEER. In DNA form, the CDR3 reads TGCGCCAGCAGCCAAGAAGTCTCCCGTGAGCAGTACTTC. Translating it yields CASSQEVSREQYF.